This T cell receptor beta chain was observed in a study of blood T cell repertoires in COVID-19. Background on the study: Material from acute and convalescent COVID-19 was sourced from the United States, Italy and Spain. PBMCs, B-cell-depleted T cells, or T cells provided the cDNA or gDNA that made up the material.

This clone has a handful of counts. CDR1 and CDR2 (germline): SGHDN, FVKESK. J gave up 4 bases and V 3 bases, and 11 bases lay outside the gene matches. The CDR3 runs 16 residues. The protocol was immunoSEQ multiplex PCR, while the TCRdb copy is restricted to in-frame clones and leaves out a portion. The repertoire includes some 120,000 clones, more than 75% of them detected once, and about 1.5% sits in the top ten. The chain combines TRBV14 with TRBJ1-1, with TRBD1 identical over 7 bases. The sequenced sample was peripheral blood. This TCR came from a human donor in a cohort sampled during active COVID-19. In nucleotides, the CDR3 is TGTGCCAGCAGCCACCTAATCAACAGGGGTGGCACTGAAGCTTTCTTT. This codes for CASSHLINRGGTEAFF.